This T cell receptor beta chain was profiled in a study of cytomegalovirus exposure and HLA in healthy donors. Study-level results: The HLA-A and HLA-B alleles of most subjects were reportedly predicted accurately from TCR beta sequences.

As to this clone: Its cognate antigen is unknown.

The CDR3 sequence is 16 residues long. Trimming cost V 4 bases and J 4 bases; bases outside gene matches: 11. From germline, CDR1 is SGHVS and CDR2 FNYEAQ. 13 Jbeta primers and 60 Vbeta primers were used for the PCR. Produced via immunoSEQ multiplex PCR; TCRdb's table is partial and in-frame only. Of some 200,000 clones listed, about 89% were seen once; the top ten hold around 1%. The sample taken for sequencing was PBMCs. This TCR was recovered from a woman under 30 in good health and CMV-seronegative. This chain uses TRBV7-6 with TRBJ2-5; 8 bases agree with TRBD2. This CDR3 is CASSSLSGRHRETQYF. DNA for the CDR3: TGTGCCAGCAGCTCACTGAGCGGGAGACATAGAGAGACCCAGTACTTC.